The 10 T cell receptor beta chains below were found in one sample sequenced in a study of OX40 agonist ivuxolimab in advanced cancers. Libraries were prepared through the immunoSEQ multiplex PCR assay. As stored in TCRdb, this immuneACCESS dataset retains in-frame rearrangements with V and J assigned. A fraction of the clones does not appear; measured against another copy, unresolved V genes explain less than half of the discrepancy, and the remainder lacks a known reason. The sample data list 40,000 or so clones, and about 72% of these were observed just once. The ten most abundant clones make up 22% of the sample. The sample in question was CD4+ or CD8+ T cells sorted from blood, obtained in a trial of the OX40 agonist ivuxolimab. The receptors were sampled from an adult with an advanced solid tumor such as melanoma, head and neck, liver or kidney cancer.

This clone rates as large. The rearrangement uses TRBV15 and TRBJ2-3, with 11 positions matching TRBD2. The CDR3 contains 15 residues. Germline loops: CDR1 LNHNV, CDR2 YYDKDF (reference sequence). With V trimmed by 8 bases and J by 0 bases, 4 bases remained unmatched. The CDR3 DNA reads TGTGCCACCTCTTTAGCGGGAGGGAGCACAGATACGCAGTATTTT. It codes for CATSLAGGSTDTQYF.

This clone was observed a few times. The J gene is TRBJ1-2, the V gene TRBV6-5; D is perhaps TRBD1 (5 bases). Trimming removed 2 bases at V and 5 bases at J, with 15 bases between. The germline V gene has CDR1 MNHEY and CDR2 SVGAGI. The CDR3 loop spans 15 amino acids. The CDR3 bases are TGTGCCAGCAGTTACGACGGACGGGGGATTTATGGCTACACCTTC. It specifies CASSYDGRGIYGYTF.

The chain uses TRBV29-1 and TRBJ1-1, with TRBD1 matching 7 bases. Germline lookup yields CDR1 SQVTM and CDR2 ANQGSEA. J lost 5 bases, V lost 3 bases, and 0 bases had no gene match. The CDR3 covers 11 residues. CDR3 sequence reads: CSVDRGTEAFF. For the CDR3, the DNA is TGCAGCGTTGACAGGGGGACTGAAGCTTTCTTT.

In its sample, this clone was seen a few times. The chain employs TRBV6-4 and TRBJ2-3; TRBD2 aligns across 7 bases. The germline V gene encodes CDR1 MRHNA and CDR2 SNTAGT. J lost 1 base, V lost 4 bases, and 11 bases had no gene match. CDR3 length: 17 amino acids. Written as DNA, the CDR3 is TGTGCCAGCAGTGCCGATGAGAGCGCGGGGGGCACAGATACGCAGTATTTT. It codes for CASSADESAGGTDTQYF.

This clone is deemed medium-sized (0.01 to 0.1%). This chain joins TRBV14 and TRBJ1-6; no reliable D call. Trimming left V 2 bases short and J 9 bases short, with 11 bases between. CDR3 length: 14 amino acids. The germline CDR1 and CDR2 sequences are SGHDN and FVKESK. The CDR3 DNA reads TGTGCCAGCAGCCAACTTACAGCAGGTTCACCCCTCCACTTT. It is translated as CASSQLTAGSPLHF.

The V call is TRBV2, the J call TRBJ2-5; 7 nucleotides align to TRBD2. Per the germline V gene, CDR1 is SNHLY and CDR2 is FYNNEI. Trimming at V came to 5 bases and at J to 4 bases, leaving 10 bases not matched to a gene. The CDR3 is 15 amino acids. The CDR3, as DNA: TGTGCCAGCAGTAAGGGACTAACTTTCGGAGAGACCCAGTACTTC. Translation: CASSKGLTFGETQYF.

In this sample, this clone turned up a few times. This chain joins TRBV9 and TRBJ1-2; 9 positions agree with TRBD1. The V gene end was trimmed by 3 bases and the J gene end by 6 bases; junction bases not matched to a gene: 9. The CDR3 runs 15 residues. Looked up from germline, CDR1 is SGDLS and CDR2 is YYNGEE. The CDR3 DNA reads TGTGCCAGCAGCGCCGGACAGGGGCTCTTGAATGGCTACACCTTC. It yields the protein CASSAGQGLLNGYTF.

The CDR3 loop is CASSVWTSGTETQYF. CDR3 sequence (DNA): TGTGCCAGCAGCGTTTGGACTAGCGGGACAGAGACCCAGTACTTC. The chain joins TRBV9 to TRBJ2-5; 12 nucleotides align to TRBD2. The CDR3 is 15 residues long. Germline V gene data show CDR1 as SGDLS and CDR2 as YYNGEE. The trim removed 2 bases at V and 4 bases at J, leaving 3 bases unmatched.

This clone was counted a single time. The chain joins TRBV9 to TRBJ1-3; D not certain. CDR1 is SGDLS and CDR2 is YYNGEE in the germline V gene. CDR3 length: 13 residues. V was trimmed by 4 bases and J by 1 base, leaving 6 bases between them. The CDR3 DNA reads TGTGCCAGCAGCCCCCAGTCTGGAAACACCATATATTTT. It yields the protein CASSPQSGNTIYF.

The CDR3 reads CASSSGTNSLSPLHF. The CDR3 nucleotides read TGTGCCAGCAGCTCCGGGACAAACTCCCTATCACCCCTCCACTTT. The chain carries TRBV11-2 and TRBJ1-6, with D possibly matching TRBD1 (6 bases). The CDR3 spans 15 residues. V was trimmed by 4 bases and J by 10 bases, leaving 17 bases between them. Germline CDR1 SGHAT, CDR2 FQNNGV. The variable domain in full, completed from reference TRBV11-2 and TRBJ1-6, reads EAGVAQSPRYKIIEKRQSVAFWCNPISGHATLYWYQQILGQGPKLLIQFQNNGVVDDSQLPKDRFSAERLKGVDSTLKIQPAKLEDSAVYLCASSSGTNSLSPLHFGNGTRLTVT.